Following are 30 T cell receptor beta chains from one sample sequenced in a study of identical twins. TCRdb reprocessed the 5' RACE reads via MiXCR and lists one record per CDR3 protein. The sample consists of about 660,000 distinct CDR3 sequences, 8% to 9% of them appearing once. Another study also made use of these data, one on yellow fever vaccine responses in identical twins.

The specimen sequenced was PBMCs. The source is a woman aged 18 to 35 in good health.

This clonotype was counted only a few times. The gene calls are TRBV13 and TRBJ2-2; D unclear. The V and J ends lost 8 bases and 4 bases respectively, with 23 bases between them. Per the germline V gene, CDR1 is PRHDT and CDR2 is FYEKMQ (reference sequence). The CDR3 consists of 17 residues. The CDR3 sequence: CASWYSADPTLTGELFF. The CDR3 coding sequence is TGTGCCAGCTGGTACTCGGCCGATCCCACCCTCACCGGGGAGCTGTTTTTT.

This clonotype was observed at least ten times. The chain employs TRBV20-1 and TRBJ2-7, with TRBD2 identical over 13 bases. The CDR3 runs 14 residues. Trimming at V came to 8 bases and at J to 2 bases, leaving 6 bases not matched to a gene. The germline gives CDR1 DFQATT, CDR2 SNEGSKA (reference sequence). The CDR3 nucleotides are TGCAGTACCCTGGGGACTAGCGGGACCTACGAGCAGTACTTC. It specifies CSTLGTSGTYEQYF.

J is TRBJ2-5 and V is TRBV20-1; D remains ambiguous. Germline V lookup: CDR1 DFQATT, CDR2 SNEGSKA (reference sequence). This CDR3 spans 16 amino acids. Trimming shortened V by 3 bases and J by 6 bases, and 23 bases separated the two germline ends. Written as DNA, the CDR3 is TGCAGTGCTAGGGGCCCGGAGAGAGGATTTAGGAAGACCCAGTACTTC. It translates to CSARGPERGFRKTQYF.

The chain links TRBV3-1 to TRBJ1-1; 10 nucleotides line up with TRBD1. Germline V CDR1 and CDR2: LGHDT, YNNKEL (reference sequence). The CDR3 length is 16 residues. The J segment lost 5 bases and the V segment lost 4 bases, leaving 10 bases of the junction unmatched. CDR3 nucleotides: TGTGCCAGCAGCCCCCTTCTCGGGACAGGGGTGACTGAAGCTTTCTTT. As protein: CASSPLLGTGVTEAFF.

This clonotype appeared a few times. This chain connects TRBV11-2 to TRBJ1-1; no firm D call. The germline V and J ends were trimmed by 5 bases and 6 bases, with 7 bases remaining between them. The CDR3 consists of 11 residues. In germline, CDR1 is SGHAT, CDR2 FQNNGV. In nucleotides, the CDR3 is TGTGCCAGCAGCGCGAAGGCTGAAGCTTTCTTT. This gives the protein CASSAKAEAFF.

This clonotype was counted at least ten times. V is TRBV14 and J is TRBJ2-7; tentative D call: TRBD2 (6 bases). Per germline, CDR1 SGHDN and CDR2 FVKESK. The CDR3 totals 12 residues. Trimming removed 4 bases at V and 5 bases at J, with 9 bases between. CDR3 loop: CASSPGGDEQYF. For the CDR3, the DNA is TGTGCCAGCAGCCCCGGGGGAGACGAGCAGTACTTC.

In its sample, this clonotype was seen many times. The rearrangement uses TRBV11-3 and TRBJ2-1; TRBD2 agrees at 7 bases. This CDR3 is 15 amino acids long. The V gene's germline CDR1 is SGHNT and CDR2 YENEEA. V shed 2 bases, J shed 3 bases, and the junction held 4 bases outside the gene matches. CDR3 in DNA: TGTGCCAGCAGCTTAATCGGGGGGAGCTACAATGAGCAGTTCTTC. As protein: CASSLIGGSYNEQFF.

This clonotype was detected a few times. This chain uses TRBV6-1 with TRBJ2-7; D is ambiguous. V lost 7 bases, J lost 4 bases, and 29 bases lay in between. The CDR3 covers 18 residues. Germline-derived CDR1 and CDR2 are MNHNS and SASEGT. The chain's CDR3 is CASTRSVTAPALGYEQYF. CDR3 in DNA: TGTGCCAGCACCCGGTCAGTTACGGCGCCAGCCCTGGGGTACGAGCAGTACTTC.

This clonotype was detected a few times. The CDR3 here is CSALRGTSGNTIYF. Here the CDR3 DNA reads TGCAGTGCCCTTCGAGGGACATCTGGAAACACCATATATTTT. The chain combines TRBV20-1 with TRBJ1-3, with D possibly being TRBD1 (6 bases). V was clipped by 6 bases and J by 1 base, with 13 bases between them. Germline V gene sequence: CDR1 DFQATT, CDR2 SNEGSKA (reference sequence). CDR3 length: 14 residues.

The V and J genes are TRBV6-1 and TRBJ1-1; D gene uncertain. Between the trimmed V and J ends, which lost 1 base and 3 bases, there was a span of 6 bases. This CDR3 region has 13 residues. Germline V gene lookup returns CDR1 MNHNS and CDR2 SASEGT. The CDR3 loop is CASSEEQYTEAFF. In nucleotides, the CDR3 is TGTGCCAGCAGTGAAGAGCAGTACACTGAAGCTTTCTTT.

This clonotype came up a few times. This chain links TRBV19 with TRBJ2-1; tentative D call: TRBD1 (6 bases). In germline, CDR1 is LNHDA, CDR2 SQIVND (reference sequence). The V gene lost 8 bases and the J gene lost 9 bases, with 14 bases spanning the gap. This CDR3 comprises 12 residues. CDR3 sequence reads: CASCSQGTEQFF. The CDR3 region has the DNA TGTGCCAGTTGCTCACAGGGAACTGAGCAGTTCTTC.

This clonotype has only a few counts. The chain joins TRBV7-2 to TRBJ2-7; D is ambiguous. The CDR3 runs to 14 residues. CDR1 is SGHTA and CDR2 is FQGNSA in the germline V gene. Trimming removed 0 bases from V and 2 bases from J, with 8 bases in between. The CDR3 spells CASSLALDPYEQYF. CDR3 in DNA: TGTGCCAGCAGCTTAGCGCTGGATCCCTACGAGCAGTACTTC.

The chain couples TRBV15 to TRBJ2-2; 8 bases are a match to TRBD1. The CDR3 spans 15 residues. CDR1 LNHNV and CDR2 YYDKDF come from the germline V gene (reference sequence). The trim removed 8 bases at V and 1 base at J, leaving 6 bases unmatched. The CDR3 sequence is CATLKGQGNTGELFF. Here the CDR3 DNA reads TGTGCCACCCTGAAAGGACAGGGGAACACCGGGGAGCTGTTTTTT.

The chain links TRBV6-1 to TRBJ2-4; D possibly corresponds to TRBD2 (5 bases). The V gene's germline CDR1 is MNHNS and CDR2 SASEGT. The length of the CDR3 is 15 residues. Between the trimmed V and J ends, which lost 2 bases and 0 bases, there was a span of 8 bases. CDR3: CASSEIGLAKNIQYF. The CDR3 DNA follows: TGTGCCAGCAGTGAAATCGGACTAGCCAAAAACATTCAGTACTTC.

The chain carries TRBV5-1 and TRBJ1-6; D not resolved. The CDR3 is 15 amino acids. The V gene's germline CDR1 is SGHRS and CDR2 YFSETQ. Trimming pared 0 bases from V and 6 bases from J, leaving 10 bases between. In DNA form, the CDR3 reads TGCGCCAGCAGCTTGGATGGGGTCGGTAATTCACCCCTCCACTTT. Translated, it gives CASSLDGVGNSPLHF.

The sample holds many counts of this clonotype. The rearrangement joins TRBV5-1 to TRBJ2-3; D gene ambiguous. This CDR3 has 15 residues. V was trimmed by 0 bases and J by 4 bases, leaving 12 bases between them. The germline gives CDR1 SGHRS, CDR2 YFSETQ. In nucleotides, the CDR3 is TGCGCCAGCAGCTTGGAGATTTCTAGGCCAGATACGCAGTATTTT. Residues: CASSLEISRPDTQYF.

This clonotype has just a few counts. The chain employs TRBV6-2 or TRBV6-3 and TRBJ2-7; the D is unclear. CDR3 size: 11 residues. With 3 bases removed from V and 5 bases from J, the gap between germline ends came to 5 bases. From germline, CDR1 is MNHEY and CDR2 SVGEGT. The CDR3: CASSYFHEQYF. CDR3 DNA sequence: TGTGCCAGCAGTTATTTCCACGAGCAGTACTTC.

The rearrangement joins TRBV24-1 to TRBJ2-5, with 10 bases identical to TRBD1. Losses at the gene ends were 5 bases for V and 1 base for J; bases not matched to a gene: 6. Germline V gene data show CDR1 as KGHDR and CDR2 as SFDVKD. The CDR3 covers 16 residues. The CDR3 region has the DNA TGTGCCACCAGTGCCATGGGACAGGGGATCCAAGAGACCCAGTACTTC. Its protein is CATSAMGQGIQETQYF.

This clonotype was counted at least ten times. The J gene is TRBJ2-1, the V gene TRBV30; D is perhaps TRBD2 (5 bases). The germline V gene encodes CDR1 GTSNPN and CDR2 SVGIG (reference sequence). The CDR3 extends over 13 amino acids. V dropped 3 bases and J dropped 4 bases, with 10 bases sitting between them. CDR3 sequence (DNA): TGTGCCTGGAGCCCCGGACTGTACAATGAGCAGTTCTTC. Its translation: CAWSPGLYNEQFF.

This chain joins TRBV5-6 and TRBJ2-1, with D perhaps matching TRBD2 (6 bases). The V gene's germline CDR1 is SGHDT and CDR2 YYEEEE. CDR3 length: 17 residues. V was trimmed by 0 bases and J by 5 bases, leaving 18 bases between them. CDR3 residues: CASSLVPAGGIDNEQFF. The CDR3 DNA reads TGTGCCAGCAGCTTGGTCCCAGCGGGCGGAATTGACAATGAGCAGTTCTTC.

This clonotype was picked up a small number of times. The CDR3 sequence: CASSSTSGGGYNEQFF. DNA for the CDR3: TGTGCCAGCAGCTCCACTAGCGGGGGGGGATACAATGAGCAGTTCTTC. The rearrangement joins TRBV7-2 to TRBJ2-1; 13 positions agree with TRBD2. J lost 4 bases, V lost 4 bases, and 4 bases had no gene match. CDR1 is SGHTA and CDR2 is FQGNSA in the germline V gene. This CDR3 has 16 residues.

The CDR3 spells CASSLGTVTEKLFF. CDR3 nucleotide sequence: TGTGCCAGCAGCTTGGGGACGGTAACCGAAAAACTGTTTTTT. The chain carries TRBV6-1 and TRBJ1-4, with a possible D match to TRBD1 (5 bases). Germline V lookup: CDR1 MNHNS, CDR2 SASEGT. The CDR3 runs to 14 residues. V was cut by 6 bases and J by 8 bases, with 16 bases left in between.

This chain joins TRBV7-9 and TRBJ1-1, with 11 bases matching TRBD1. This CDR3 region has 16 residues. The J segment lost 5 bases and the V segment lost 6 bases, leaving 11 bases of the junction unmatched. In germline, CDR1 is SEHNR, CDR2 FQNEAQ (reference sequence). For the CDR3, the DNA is TGTGCCAGCAGAGGAGACGGACAGGGGGCTGGAACTGAAGCTTTCTTT. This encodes CASRGDGQGAGTEAFF.

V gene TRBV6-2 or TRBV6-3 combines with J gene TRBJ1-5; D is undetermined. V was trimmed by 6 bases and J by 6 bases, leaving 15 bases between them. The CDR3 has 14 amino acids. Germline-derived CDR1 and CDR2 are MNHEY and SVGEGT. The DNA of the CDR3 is TGTGCCAGCAGCGATGGAAATGTAGGTCAGCCCCAGCATTTT. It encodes CASSDGNVGQPQHF.

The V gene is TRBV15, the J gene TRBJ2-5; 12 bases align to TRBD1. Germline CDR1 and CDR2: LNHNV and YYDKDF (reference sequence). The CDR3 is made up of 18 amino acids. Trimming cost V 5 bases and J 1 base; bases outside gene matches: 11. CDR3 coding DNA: TGTGCCACCAGCCCTCGAGACCGGGACAGGGGGCCCCAAGAGACCCAGTACTTC. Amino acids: CATSPRDRDRGPQETQYF.

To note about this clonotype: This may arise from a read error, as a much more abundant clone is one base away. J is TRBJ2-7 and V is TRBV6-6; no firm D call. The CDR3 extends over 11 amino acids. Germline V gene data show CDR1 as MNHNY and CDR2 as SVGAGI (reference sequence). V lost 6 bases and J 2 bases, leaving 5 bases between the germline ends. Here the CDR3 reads CASSRPYEQYF. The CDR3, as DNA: TGTGCCAGCAGCCGCCCCTACGAGCAGTACTTC.

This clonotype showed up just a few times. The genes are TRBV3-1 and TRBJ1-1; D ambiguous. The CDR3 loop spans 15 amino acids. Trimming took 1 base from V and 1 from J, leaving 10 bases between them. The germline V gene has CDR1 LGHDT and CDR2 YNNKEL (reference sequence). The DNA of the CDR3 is TGTGCCAGCAGCCAAGCCTTGTGGGGGAACACTGAAGCTTTCTTT. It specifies CASSQALWGNTEAFF.

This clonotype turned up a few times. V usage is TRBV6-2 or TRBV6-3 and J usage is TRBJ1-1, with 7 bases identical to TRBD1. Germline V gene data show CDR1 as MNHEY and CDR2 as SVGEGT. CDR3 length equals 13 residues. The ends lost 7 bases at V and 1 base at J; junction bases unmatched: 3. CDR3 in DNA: TGTGCCAGCACAAGGGGGCGGAACACTGAAGCTTTCTTT. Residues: CASTRGRNTEAFF.

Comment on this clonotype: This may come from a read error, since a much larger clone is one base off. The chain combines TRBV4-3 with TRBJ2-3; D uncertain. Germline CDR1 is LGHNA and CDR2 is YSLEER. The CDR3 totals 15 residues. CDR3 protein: CASSQELQRTDTQFF. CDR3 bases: TGCGCCAGCAGCCAAGAACTCCAGCGCACAGATACGCAGTTTTTT.

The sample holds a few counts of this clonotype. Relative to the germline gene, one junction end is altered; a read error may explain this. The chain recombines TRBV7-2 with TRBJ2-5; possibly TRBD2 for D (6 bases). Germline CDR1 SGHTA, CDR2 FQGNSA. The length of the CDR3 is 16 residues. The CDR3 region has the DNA TGTGCCAGCAGCCGAGGGACTTCCAGAAACCAGGAGACCCAGTACTTC. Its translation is CASSRGTSRNQETQYF.